The clone carrying this T cell receptor (beta chain) was picked up a small number of times. This specimen belongs to a study of T-cell memory formation after mild COVID-19. The authors produced TCR alpha and TCR beta cDNA libraries with sample barcodes and UMIs by 5'RACE using constant-segment primers. Using its own MiXCR run on the 5' RACE reads, TCRdb lists one record per CDR3 protein. This repertoire shows around 300,000 distinct CDR3 sequences, over 10% found once; its top ten account for over 20%. The V gene's germline CDR1 is LGHNA and CDR2 YNFKEQ. CDR3 length equals 11 residues. The V and J ends lost 1 base and 13 bases respectively, with 8 bases between them.

The V call is TRBV4-2, the J call TRBJ2-1, with D hard to call. The receptor comes from a man younger than 30 who had mild COVID-19 (a few samples of this study predate the infection). Cell type and time point are not known. The sample comprised PBMCs or a T cell subset sorted from them (not recorded which). The CDR3 region is CASSQGLDQFF. The CDR3 DNA reads TGTGCCAGCAGCCAAGGATTGGATCAGTTCTTC.